The rows below give T cell receptor beta chains drawn from one sample of a study of blood T cell repertoires in COVID-19. Profiled with immunoSEQ multiplex PCR; TCRdb holds only in-frame clones, not every one. The repertoire has over 250,000 clones, less than 90% of them found once; the top ten carry about an eighth. The sequencing input was peripheral blood. The source is a human donor in a cohort sampled during active COVID-19. Each CDR3 is given with its conserved first and last residue. A D gene is named only where the DNA matches it firmly. The size field is filled for only some rows; it gives once, few, many or a size class.

NA	NA	TRBV11-3	TRBJ2-2	CASSSGRNTGELFF	TGTGCCAGCAGCTCCGGGAGGAACACCGGGGAGCTGTTTTTT
NA	NA	TRBV6-1	TRBJ1-4	CASSEGLVATNEKLFF	TGTGCCAGCAGTGAAGGGTTAGTTGCAACTAATGAAAAACTGTTTTTT
NA	NA	TRBV7-2	TRBJ2-2	CASSRGGELFF	TGTGCCAGCAGTAGGGGCGGGGAGCTGTTTTTT
NA	few	TRBV4-1	TRBJ1-6	CASSQAGVGLYDSPLHF	TGCGCCAGCAGCCAAGCGGGAGTGGGCCTCTATGATTCACCCCTCCACTTT
NA	NA	TRBV25-1	TRBJ1-4	CASSEGQTNEKLFF	TGTGCCAGCAGTGAAGGACAGACTAATGAAAAACTGTTTTTT
NA	NA	TRBV5-4	TRBJ2-5	CASSPRGGTETQYF	TGTGCCAGCAGCCCTCGGGGAGGAACGGAGACCCAGTACTTC
NA	NA	TRBV12-3/TRBV12-4	TRBJ1-1	CASSLNSQEAFF	TGTGCCAGCAGTTTAAACAGCCAGGAAGCTTTCTTT
NA	NA	TRBV7-8	TRBJ2-7	CASSLGTPGTYEQYF	TGTGCCAGCAGCTTAGGGACCCCGGGGACCTACGAGCAGTACTTC
NA	once	TRBV2	TRBJ2-1	CASRGEFTSNEQFF	TGTGCCAGCAGAGGCGAATTTACTAGCAATGAGCAGTTCTTC
NA	NA	TRBV28	TRBJ2-4	CASSLGYGGSQYF	TGTGCCAGCAGTTTAGGGTACGGCGGAAGTCAGTACTTC
NA	NA	TRBV7-9	TRBJ1-1	CASSLDVAVEAFF	TGTGCCAGCAGCTTAGACGTGGCGGTCGAAGCTTTCTTT
TRBD2	NA	TRBV10-3	TRBJ2-5	CASSALAGKETQYF	TGTGCCTCCTCCGCACTAGCGGGAAAAGAGACCCAGTACTTC
NA	NA	TRBV18	TRBJ1-1	CASSPDSLNTEAFF	TGTGCCAGCTCACCCGACAGTTTGAACACTGAAGCTTTCTTT
NA	NA	TRBV18	TRBJ2-1	CASSPSLVVSDEQFF	TGTGCCAGCTCACCATCATTGGTAGTAAGCGATGAGCAGTTCTTC